This TCR beta chain originates from a study of CD8+CD57+ T cells in acquired aplastic anemia. Profiles of TCR beta VDJ and CDR3 were generated from a genomic DNA template. Using its own MiXCR run on the reads, TCRdb lists one record per CDR3 protein. The table records 62,000 or so distinct CDR3 sequences, around 50% of them present only once. Per germline, CDR1 SNHLY and CDR2 FYNNEI. Deletions cut 2 bases from V and 0 bases from J, with 11 bases between. This CDR3 spans 15 amino acids. The study, taken as a whole, reports: The number of CD8+ CDR3 sequences shared by patients and controls was approximately 30.

In regard to this clonotype: Its antigen is unknown.

The rearrangement uses TRBV2 and TRBJ2-7; D might be TRBD1 (5 bases). Sequencing input: sorted CD4+, CD8+, or CD8+CD57+ T cells (not recorded which) from PBMCs. This TCR was recovered from a human donor in good health, serving as a control. The CDR3 loop reads CASSELQGRSYEQYF. DNA of the CDR3: TGTGCCAGCAGTGAACTCCAGGGCCGCTCCTACGAGCAGTACTTC.